This T cell receptor beta chain was sequenced during a study of T cells in Graves' hyperthyroidism and ophthalmopathy. In this sample, this clonotype turned up many times. RNA transcripts gave rise to amplified TCR beta CDR3 regions. The HTBI primer set drove a first-round RT-PCR of the TCR CDR3. TCRdb passed the multiplex PCR reads through MiXCR, listing each CDR3 protein once. The repertoire holds hundreds of thousands of distinct CDR3 sequences, with more than 14% as singletons. CDR3 size: 13 residues. The V end was cut by 5 bases, the J end by 7 bases, with 11 bases between. The V gene's germline CDR1 is SGHVS and CDR2 FQNEAQ.

This sequence joins TRBV7-8 and TRBJ2-2; D is ambiguous. This clonotype was sampled from a woman aged 45-65 years with Graves' ophthalmopathy. Specimen: blood. CDR3 sequence reads: CASSPLVGGELFF. CDR3 sequence (DNA): TGTGCCAGCAGCCCCCTGGTGGGCGGGGAGCTGTTTTTT.